This T cell receptor (beta chain) was identified in a study of T-cell reconstitution after alpha-beta-depleted transplantation in children. Study results and limitations: After transplant, at about two months, alpha-beta T cells were reportedly derived from several hundred expanded graft clones. T-cell counts and diversity were attributed mostly to newly produced T cells one year after transplant.

Researchers prepared the TCRbeta library using unique molecular identifiers, the study reports. TCRdb re-called the PCR reads through MiXCR, storing one row per CDR3 protein. The repertoire holds 500,000 to 650,000 distinct CDR3 sequences, 13% seen once, with over 2% in the top ten. Remarks on this clonotype: The antigen is not known.

V shed 4 bases, J shed 5 bases, and the junction held 11 bases outside the gene matches. This CDR3 is built from 16 residues. Germline CDR1 SGDLS, CDR2 YYNGEE. The sequence was obtained from a male patient between 10 and 17 years old who had a stem cell transplant for acute myeloid leukemia, so the T cells may come from the graft donor. The material was PBMCs, mostly from graft donor cells, obtained 360 days after TCRalphabeta/CD19-depleted stem cell transplant. This rearrangement joins TRBV9 to TRBJ2-1; 8 bases are shared with TRBD1. This CDR3 is CASSQTGVNVDNEQFF. CDR3 coding DNA: TGTGCCAGCAGCCAGACAGGGGTTAACGTCGACAATGAGCAGTTCTTC.